The text below deals with one T cell receptor beta chain. The antigen remains unidentified. In germline, CDR1 is KGHDR, CDR2 SFDVKD. CDR3 length: 14 residues. The V gene lost 2 bases and the J gene lost 4 bases, with 10 bases spanning the gap. This sample was included in a study of CD8 T cells in ankylosing spondylitis. A quantitative 5'-RACE method, one with molecular barcodes, was used to make TCR beta libraries. TCRdb re-analysed the 5' RACE reads in MiXCR, keeping a single row per CDR3 protein. The table includes around 770,000 distinct CDR3 sequences, around 20% detected once. Regarding the study as a whole: The study looked at matched synovial fluid samples from ankylosing spondylitis patients. Disease-linked clones were reported to be significantly enriched there. There was a TCR beta motif, made of fewer than 10 highly homologous variants, that appeared characteristic of ankylosing spondylitis blood.

Source material: blood, either unsorted or a sorted T cell fraction (not recorded which). The clonotype comes from a male donor with ankylosing spondylitis. The gene calls are TRBV24-1 and TRBJ1-2; D not resolved. The CDR3 loop reads CATSDSRRSYGYTF. CDR3 DNA: TGTGCCACCAGTGATTCCCGACGGTCCTATGGCTACACCTTC.